The entry below gives a single TCR beta chain sequence along with its context. There is no known antigen for this receptor. The sample holds no much larger clone one base away, and base qualities are not on file. Set within a cohort of healthcare workers in London, UK, this nested case-control study involved weekly PCR testing of nasopharyngeal swabs along with blood sampling. Healthcare workers were recruited during the week of the UK lockdown, between 23 and 31 March 2020, and followed weekly for up to about 15 weeks. The record originates from a study of early T cells in non-severe SARS-CoV-2 infection (dated by TCRdb to about 2021). As for the study more broadly: Because TCR sequencing relied on bulk RNA taken from unsorted whole blood, pairing of alpha and beta chains was not possible. Broader findings and caveats from the paper: VDJdb matching was skewed toward anti-spike CD8 responses and likely underestimated virus-specific expansions by missing private and CD4 specificities.

Receptors were amplified or captured by 5' RACE. The sequencer was a NextSeq 500. In the TCR library protocol, unique molecular identifiers were attached to individual cDNA molecules to correct for PCR bias and sequencing error. Both TCR alpha and beta chains were sequenced, and tight co-correlation was observed between alpha and beta sequence abundances in each sample. Per the authors' processing: V gene, J gene and CDR3 annotation of TCR sequences was performed with Decombinator V4. TCRs were defined as expanded if a significant change between any two time points was detected under a Poisson model with p below 0.0001. TCR abundances were normalised to the total number of TCRs sequenced per sample and expressed as counts per million. TRAV1-2 paired with TRAJ12, TRAJ20 or TRAJ33 defined MAIT TCRs, while TRAV10 paired with TRAJ18 defined iNKT TCRs. VDJdb, accessed 1 November 2021, was searched for CMV, EBV and SARS-CoV-2 annotated TCRs, with TCRs annotated for multiple antigens excluded. The public sequencing data were trimmed at Q25 with fastp and processed into clonotypes with MiXCR by TCRdb, which kept only in-frame beta chains. A single entry per CDR3 protein holds the most common genes and DNA from its merged rows. The V and J calls and clone size come from TCRdb's table, not from the authors' own analysis. Present in this sample are under 70,000 distinct CDR3 sequences, around 6% of which were seen just once. The ten largest make up 6.8% of the sample.

The trim is 5 bases for V and 0 bases for J, with a gap of 14 bases between the germline ends. CDR1 and CDR2 (SQVTM, ANQGSEA) derive from the germline V gene. Reading from cysteine to phenylalanine, the CDR3 counts 15 amino acids. Of the read, only the CDR3 DNA is kept; its 45 bases are in frame from base 1. Recombination connected TRBV29-1 to TRBJ1-3; the D gene cannot be resolved reliably. The sample consisted of whole blood. This TCR was sampled from an adult who was a healthcare worker with PCR-confirmed SARS-CoV-2 infection or an uninfected control (not recorded which). The CDR3 region reads CSVQTRESSGNTIYF. The sequenced DNA: TGCAGCGTTCAAACTAGGGAGAGCTCTGGAAACACCATATATTTT.